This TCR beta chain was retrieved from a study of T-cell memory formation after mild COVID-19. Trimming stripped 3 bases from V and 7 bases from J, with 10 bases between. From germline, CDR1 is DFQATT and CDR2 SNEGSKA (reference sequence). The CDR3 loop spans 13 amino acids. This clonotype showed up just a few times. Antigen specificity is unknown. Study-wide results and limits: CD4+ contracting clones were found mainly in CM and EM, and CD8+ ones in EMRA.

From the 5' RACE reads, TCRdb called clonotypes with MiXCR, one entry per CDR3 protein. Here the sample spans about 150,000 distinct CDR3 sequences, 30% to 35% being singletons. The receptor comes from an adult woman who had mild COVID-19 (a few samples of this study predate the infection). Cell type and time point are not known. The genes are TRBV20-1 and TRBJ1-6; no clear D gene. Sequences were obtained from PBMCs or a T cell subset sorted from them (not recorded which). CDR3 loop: CSASRARNSPLHF. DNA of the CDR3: TGCAGTGCTAGTCGGGCACGGAATTCACCCCTCCACTTT.